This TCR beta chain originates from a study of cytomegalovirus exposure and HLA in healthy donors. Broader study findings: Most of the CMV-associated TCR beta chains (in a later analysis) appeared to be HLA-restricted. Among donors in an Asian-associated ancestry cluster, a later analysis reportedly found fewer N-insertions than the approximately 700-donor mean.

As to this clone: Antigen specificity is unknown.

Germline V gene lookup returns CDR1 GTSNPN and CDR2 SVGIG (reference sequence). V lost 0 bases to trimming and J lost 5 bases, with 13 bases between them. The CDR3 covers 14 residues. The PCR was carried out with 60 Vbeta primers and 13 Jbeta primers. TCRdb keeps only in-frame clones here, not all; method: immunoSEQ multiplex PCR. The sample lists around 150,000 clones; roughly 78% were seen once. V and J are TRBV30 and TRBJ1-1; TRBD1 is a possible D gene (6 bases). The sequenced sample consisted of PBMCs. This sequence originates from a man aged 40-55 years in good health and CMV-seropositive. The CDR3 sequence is CAWSVGGARTEAFF. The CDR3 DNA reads TGTGCCTGGAGTGTAGGGGGGGCGCGGACTGAAGCTTTCTTT.